Below are 29 T cell receptor beta chains sequenced from a single sample in a study of cytomegalovirus exposure and HLA in healthy donors. Both 60 Vbeta primers and 13 Jbeta primers went into the PCR. Clones were read by immunoSEQ multiplex PCR, and TCRdb kept only the in-frame ones, dropping some. The sample lists roughly 160,000 clones, 60% to 85% occurring once. The sample comprised PBMCs. The receptors derive from a woman between 45 and 65 years old in good health and CMV-seropositive.

The J gene is TRBJ2-1, the V gene TRBV10-3, with 15 bases that match TRBD2. The germline V gene encodes CDR1 ENHRY and CDR2 SYGVKD. With V trimmed by 2 bases and J by 6 bases, 2 bases remained unmatched. This CDR3 is built from 16 residues. The CDR3 coding sequence is TGTGCCATCAGTGAGCCGGGACTAGCGGGAGGCAATGAGCAGTTCTTC. Protein sequence: CAISEPGLAGGNEQFF.

CDR3 coding DNA: TGTGCCAGCAGCTTAGTTCGAGGTGGAAACACCATATATTTT. Translating gives CASSLVRGGNTIYF. V gene TRBV11-2 combines with J gene TRBJ1-3, with D unresolved. The germline V gene encodes CDR1 SGHAT and CDR2 FQNNGV. CDR3 length: 14 residues. V shed 1 base and J shed 3 bases, with 7 bases lying between them.

The chain combines TRBV7-9 with TRBJ2-5, with 8 nucleotides matching TRBD1. This CDR3 comprises 15 residues. The germline V gene has CDR1 SEHNR and CDR2 FQNEAQ (reference sequence). The V segment lost 5 bases and the J segment 5 bases; nucleotides outside the gene matches: 10. CDR3 protein: CASSPMSGGRETQYF. CDR3 DNA: TGTGCCAGCAGCCCTATGTCAGGGGGCAGGGAGACCCAGTACTTC.

The rearrangement links TRBV30 to TRBJ1-6, with TRBD1 matching over 8 bases. This CDR3 has 18 residues. The V segment lost 1 base and the J segment 5 bases; nucleotides outside the gene matches: 13. From germline, CDR1 is GTSNPN and CDR2 SVGIG (reference sequence). The CDR3 region is CAWSAPIPGQGNNSPLHF. CDR3 bases: TGTGCCTGGAGTGCCCCGATCCCCGGACAGGGAAATAATTCACCCCTCCACTTT.

The V call is TRBV6-1, the J call TRBJ1-2, with 7 bases lining up with TRBD1. The CDR3 loop spans 13 amino acids. Germline loops: CDR1 MNHNS, CDR2 SASEGT. Trimming took 7 bases from V and 8 from J; bases not matched to a gene: 10. In DNA, the CDR3 is TGTGCCAGCAATCGCCGGGACAGAGAAGGCTACACCTTC. This codes for CASNRRDREGYTF.

This clone turned up a few times. The rearrangement links TRBV5-1 to TRBJ1-1; D uncertain. The germline V and J ends were trimmed by 4 bases and 4 bases, with 14 bases remaining between them. This CDR3 spans 14 amino acids. Germline CDR1 is SGHRS and CDR2 is YFSETQ. CDR3 sequence (DNA): TGCGCCAGCAGCGACCGGGAGGGAGGCACTGAAGCTTTCTTT. This encodes CASSDREGGTEAFF.

This chain uses TRBV10-3 with TRBJ2-5; 11 nucleotides line up with TRBD1. The CDR3 length is 14 residues. The germline V gene encodes CDR1 ENHRY and CDR2 SYGVKD. V was pared by 6 bases and J by 3 bases, with 3 bases of the junction left unmatched. Here the CDR3 reads CAISPGQGEETQYF. CDR3 coding DNA: TGTGCCATCAGCCCGGGACAGGGGGAAGAGACCCAGTACTTC.

The chain joins TRBV21-1 to TRBJ2-7; no check of the table's D call, TRBD2, against the DNA was made. TRBV21-1 is marked as a pseudogene. The CDR3 runs 20 residues. The chain's CDR3 is CASSKVGCRLAGPPQYEQYF. As DNA, the CDR3 is TGTGCCAGCAGCAAAGTTGGGTGTCGGCTAGCGGGCCCCCCACAGTACGAGCAGTACTTC.

The chain uses TRBV18 and TRBJ1-5, with a tentative D call TRBD1 (6 bases). Germline values: CDR1 KGHSH, CDR2 LQKENI. The CDR3 is 15 amino acids. V lost 3 bases and J 3 bases, leaving 12 bases between the germline ends. The CDR3 nucleotides are TGTGCCAGCTCACCGCAGGGGACCGACAATCAGCCCCAGCATTTT. Encoded protein: CASSPQGTDNQPQHF.

This clone appeared a few times. This chain connects TRBV29-1 to TRBJ1-1; D remains unclear. V gave up 3 bases and J gave up 3 bases, with 8 bases separating them. Per germline, CDR1 SQVTM and CDR2 ANQGSEA. CDR3 size: 12 residues. The chain's CDR3 is CSVELGDTEAFF. Written as DNA, the CDR3 is TGCAGCGTTGAGTTGGGAGACACTGAAGCTTTCTTT.

This chain uses TRBV9 with TRBJ2-3; no definite D call. The CDR3 has 16 residues. The germline V gene encodes CDR1 SGDLS and CDR2 YYNGEE. V lost 0 bases, J lost 4 bases, and 15 bases lay in between. The CDR3, as DNA: TGTGCCAGCAGCGTAGAAGTGGGCCTGGTCCCAGATACGCAGTATTTT. It is translated as CASSVEVGLVPDTQYF.

The genes are TRBV2 and TRBJ2-3, with 9 positions matching TRBD1. Looked up from germline, CDR1 is SNHLY and CDR2 is FYNNEI. The V gene end was trimmed by 3 bases and the J gene end by 2 bases; junction bases not matched to a gene: 6. The CDR3 is made up of 16 amino acids. The CDR3 nucleotides read TGTGCCAGCAGTGAGACCGGGACAGGGCCCACAGATACGCAGTATTTT. Translated, it gives CASSETGTGPTDTQYF.

This clone was counted only a few times. V and J are TRBV28 and TRBJ1-3; 7 bases agree with TRBD1. The CDR3 has 20 amino acids. The germline V gene encodes CDR1 MDHEN and CDR2 SYDVKM. J gave up 0 bases and V 2 bases, and 16 bases lay outside the gene matches. CDR3 nucleotides: TGTGCCAGCAGTTTAATTTGGACAGGCCGATTGACAAGCTCTGGAAACACCATATATTTT. Protein: CASSLIWTGRLTSSGNTIYF.

The V call is TRBV7-2, the J call TRBJ1-1; 9 bases are shared with TRBD1. V trimming: 5 bases; J trimming: 10 bases; junction bases outside the gene matches: 11. The CDR3 totals 14 residues. Germline loops: CDR1 SGHTA, CDR2 FQGNSA. CDR3 amino acids: CASSTYTGGSGAFF. CDR3 DNA: TGTGCCAGCAGCACCTACACAGGGGGCAGTGGAGCTTTCTTT.

This clone was observed a few times. The chain uses TRBV29-1 and TRBJ1-1, with 8 bases aligning to TRBD1. CDR3 length equals 13 residues. The germline V gene encodes CDR1 SQVTM and CDR2 ANQGSEA. V lost 5 bases, J lost 5 bases, and 7 bases stayed unmatched. Here the CDR3 DNA reads TGCAGCGTTTTCGGACAGGGTTGGACTGAAGCTTTCTTT. It is translated as CSVFGQGWTEAFF.

This clone was seen only a few times. This rearrangement joins TRBV6-6 to TRBJ2-2; TRBD2 agrees at 8 bases. The CDR3 length is 15 residues. The ends lost 5 bases at V and 4 bases at J; junction bases unmatched: 6. The germline V gene has CDR1 MNHNY and CDR2 SVGAGI (reference sequence). CDR3 sequence: CASSRGTRGTGELFF. The CDR3 region has the DNA TGTGCCAGCAGTAGGGGGACTAGGGGCACCGGGGAGCTGTTTTTT.

The V gene is TRBV11-3, the J gene TRBJ2-7, with TRBD1 matching over 8 bases. CDR1 is SGHNT, CDR2 YENEEA, per germline. This CDR3 has 17 amino acids. Germline trimming cut 0 bases from V and 5 bases from J; bases unmatched to any gene: 12. CDR3 in DNA: TGTGCCAGCAGCTTAGAATTGGGCAGGGGGCAGCCCCACGAGCAGTACTTC. This translates into CASSLELGRGQPHEQYF.

The chain joins TRBV6-5 to TRBJ1-3, with TRBD1 as a possible D gene (5 bases). In germline, CDR1 is MNHEY, CDR2 SVGAGI. V was clipped by 6 bases and J by 3 bases, with 15 bases between them. This CDR3 region has 15 residues. The CDR3 region is CASRSQGGIGNTIYF. DNA for the CDR3: TGTGCCAGCAGATCCCAGGGTGGGATTGGAAACACCATATATTTT.

The chain joins TRBV6-5 to TRBJ1-4; tentative D call: TRBD1 (5 bases). The CDR3 extends over 13 amino acids. Germline V gene lookup returns CDR1 MNHEY and CDR2 SVGAGI. Trimming pared 6 bases from V and 7 bases from J, leaving 12 bases between. The chain's CDR3 is CASRPSDIEKLFF. CDR3 nucleotides: TGTGCCAGCAGACCTTCGGACATTGAAAAACTGTTTTTT.

The CDR3 reads CASSLELQGRFNYGYTF. For the CDR3, the DNA is TGTGCCAGCAGCTTGGAACTACAGGGGAGATTCAACTATGGCTACACCTTC. The chain carries TRBV11-2 and TRBJ1-2; 7 bases are a match to TRBD1. V was clipped by 3 bases and J by 2 bases; unmatched bases: 12. Germline CDR1 is SGHAT and CDR2 is FQNNGV. The CDR3 contains 17 residues.

For this clone: The sample contains more than one DNA sequence encoding this CDR3. The chain employs TRBV30 and TRBJ2-5; 8 bases map to TRBD2. V shed 0 bases, J shed 5 bases, and the junction held 2 bases outside the gene matches. CDR1 is GTSNPN, CDR2 SVGIG, per germline (reference sequence). The CDR3 loop spans 13 amino acids. Written as DNA, the CDR3 is TGTGCCTGGAGTGTTGGCGGGGGGGAGACCCAGTACTTC. Its translation: CAWSVGGGETQYF. Complete variable domain (other parts from reference TRBV30 and TRBJ2-5): SQTIHQWPATLVQPVGSPLSLECTVEGTSNPNLYWYRQAAGRGLQLLFYSVGIGQISSEVPQNLSASRPQDRQFILSSKKLLLSDSGFYLCAWSVGGGETQYFGPGTRLLVL.

This rearrangement joins TRBV10-3 to TRBJ1-5, with D unclear. V was clipped by 0 bases and J by 6 bases, with 6 bases between them. Germline loops: CDR1 ENHRY, CDR2 SYGVKD. The CDR3 runs to 13 residues. The CDR3: CAISESMAQPQHF. Here the CDR3 DNA reads TGTGCCATCAGTGAGTCGATGGCTCAGCCCCAGCATTTT.

This clone was observed a handful of times. The rearrangement joins TRBV9 to TRBJ2-3; 8 bases align to TRBD1. The CDR3 is 16 residues long. Per germline, CDR1 SGDLS and CDR2 YYNGEE. V shed 1 base and J 7 bases; nucleotides not matched to a gene: 11. The CDR3 protein is CASSVLDRGVVNTQYF. The CDR3 DNA reads TGTGCCAGCAGCGTACTAGACAGGGGCGTAGTTAATACGCAGTATTTT.

V and J are TRBV9 and TRBJ2-3, with 10 bases identical to TRBD2. Looked up from germline, CDR1 is SGDLS and CDR2 is YYNGEE. The ends lost 3 bases at V and 13 bases at J; junction bases unmatched: 8. This CDR3 contains 13 residues. CDR3 coding DNA: TGTGCCAGCAGCGATCCCGGGACTAGCGTCGAGTATTTT. It is translated as CASSDPGTSVEYF.

The chain joins TRBV18 to TRBJ1-4; D ambiguous. Trimming stripped 3 bases from V and 4 bases from J, with 12 bases between. Germline V lookup: CDR1 KGHSH, CDR2 LQKENI. This CDR3 region has 15 residues. CDR3 nucleotides: TGTGCCAGCTCACCCCGGCACCAGGATAATGAAAAACTGTTTTTT. Encoded protein: CASSPRHQDNEKLFF.

The chain carries TRBV19 and TRBJ1-5; TRBD1 agrees at 8 bases. After removal of 2 bases from V and 9 bases from J, the junction contained 9 bases not matched to a gene. This CDR3 spans 15 amino acids. Germline CDR1 and CDR2: LNHDA and SQIVND (reference sequence). The CDR3, as DNA: TGTGCCAGTAGTATACAGGCAGGGGGCGCCGGGCCCCAGCATTTT. Translating gives CASSIQAGGAGPQHF.

The chain links TRBV2 to TRBJ2-7; D unclear. The CDR3 contains 13 residues. V dropped 3 bases and J dropped 0 bases, with 6 bases sitting between them. Germline loops: CDR1 SNHLY, CDR2 FYNNEI. The CDR3: CASSDPSSYEQYF. CDR3 DNA sequence: TGTGCCAGCAGTGACCCCAGCTCCTACGAGCAGTACTTC.

This chain uses TRBV5-5 with TRBJ1-1, with 10 bases matching TRBD1. The germline V gene has CDR1 SGHKS and CDR2 YYEKEE (reference sequence). The CDR3 is 17 residues long. V lost 4 bases, J lost 4 bases, and 13 bases stayed unmatched. The CDR3 DNA follows: TGTGCCAGCAGCCGGAGGGGTAGGGACAGGGGCCCCACTGAAGCTTTCTTT. It specifies CASSRRGRDRGPTEAFF.

In its sample, this clone was seen a few times. One junction end disagrees with the germline gene, perhaps due to a read error. The V call is TRBV7-9, the J call TRBJ1-6; 7 nucleotides align to TRBD1. The CDR3 is made up of 14 amino acids. From germline, CDR1 is SEHNR and CDR2 FQNEAQ (reference sequence). CDR3 region: CSSSIGTVNSPLHF. DNA for the CDR3: TGTTCCAGCAGCATCGGGACAGTTAATTCACCCCTCCACTTT.